This TCR beta chain came from a study of CD8+CD57+ T cells in acquired aplastic anemia. The CDR3 has 16 amino acids. The trim removed 0 bases at V and 7 bases at J, leaving 6 bases unmatched. Germline CDR1 and CDR2: LNHNV and YYDKDF (reference sequence). According to the study, genomic DNA was the template for TCR beta VDJ and CDR3 profiling. TCRdb reprocessed the reads with MiXCR, giving one entry per CDR3 protein. The data show under 200,000 distinct CDR3 sequences, less than 50% seen once. Previously, flow cytometry had revealed CD8+CD57+ cell expansion in the patients chosen for sequencing. The sample holds a few counts of this clonotype.

This TCR derives from a human donor with aplastic anemia. The rearrangement uses TRBV15 and TRBJ2-1; 10 positions agree with TRBD2. Material for sequencing was sorted CD4+, CD8+, or CD8+CD57+ T cells (not recorded which) from PBMCs. CDR3 loop: CATSRDPSGGRNEQFF. In nucleotides, the CDR3 is TGTGCCACCAGCAGAGACCCTAGCGGGGGCCGGAATGAGCAGTTCTTC.